This T cell receptor (beta chain) was retrieved from a study of shared clonotypes between healthy human individuals. The CDR3 contains 15 residues. Germline V gene sequence: CDR1 SQVTM, CDR2 ANQGSEA. The V and J ends lost 4 bases and 1 base respectively, with 17 bases between them. Some clones are missing from TCRdb's copy, which holds only in-frame ones; the method was immunoSEQ multiplex PCR. The table includes 2 million to 2.5 million clones, nearly 97% detected once. The sample comprised naive CD4+ T cells sorted from blood. Sample subset: CD45RA+ positively selected. The sequence derives from a man between 18 and 35 years old in good health. The chain is built from TRBV29-1 and TRBJ2-7; D is perhaps TRBD1 (5 bases). The CDR3 DNA reads TGCAGCGTTGCGAGTGGGGCATCCGTATCCTACGAGCAGTACTTC. Its translation is CSVASGASVSYEQYF.